This passage covers 22 T cell receptor beta chains from one sample sequenced in a study of blood T cell repertoires in COVID-19. TCRdb keeps only in-frame clones here, not all; method: immunoSEQ multiplex PCR. The profile shows 65,000 to 75,000 clones, 90% of them singletons. Sequenced: peripheral blood. These receptors were collected from a man in his fifties with acute or convalescent COVID-19.

J is TRBJ1-5 and V is TRBV4-1; D gene uncertain. Looked up from germline, CDR1 is MGHRA and CDR2 is YSYEKL. The CDR3 covers 17 residues. V lost 0 bases and J lost 0, with 12 bases in between. The CDR3 coding sequence is TGCGCCAGCAGCCAAGACCCCCCCAACTATAGCAATCAGCCCCAGCATTTT. Translated: CASSQDPPNYSNQPQHF.

This sequence joins TRBV7-3 and TRBJ2-2, with 9 bases aligning to TRBD2. CDR1 and CDR2 from the germline V gene are SGHTA and FQGTGA. The CDR3 extends over 17 amino acids. Trimming removed 2 bases from V and 0 bases from J; junction bases left unmatched: 4. CDR3 coding DNA: TGTGCCAGCAGCTTATCGTCTAGCGGGGCGAACACCGGGGAGCTGTTTTTT. It is translated as CASSLSSSGANTGELFF.

This sequence joins TRBV9 and TRBJ1-2; possibly TRBD1 for D (5 bases). The CDR3 has 14 residues. The germline gives CDR1 SGDLS, CDR2 YYNGEE. The V end was cut by 6 bases, the J end by 0 bases, with 12 bases between. CDR3 residues: CASTRQPSNYGYTF. In DNA form, the CDR3 reads TGTGCCAGCACCAGACAGCCGTCTAACTATGGCTACACCTTC. Complete variable domain (other parts from reference TRBV9 and TRBJ1-2): DSGVTQTPKHLITATGQRVTLRCSPRSGDLSVYWYQQSLDQGLQFLIQYYNGEERAKGNILERFSAQQFPDLHSELNLSSLELGDSALYFCASTRQPSNYGYTFGSGTRLTVV.

This CDR3 reads CASRDRDRASYEQYF. The CDR3 DNA sequence: TGTGCCAGTAGGGACCGGGACAGGGCTTCCTACGAGCAGTACTTC. This chain uses TRBV19 with TRBJ2-7; 9 bases map to TRBD1. V was clipped by 6 bases and J by 1 base; unmatched bases: 7. The CDR3 length is 15 residues. Looked up from germline, CDR1 is LNHDA and CDR2 is SQIVND (reference sequence).

The V call is TRBV7-8, the J call TRBJ2-1; 7 bases map to TRBD2. The CDR3 contains 15 residues. The trim removed 3 bases at V and 7 bases at J, leaving 9 bases unmatched. CDR1 is SGHVS, CDR2 FQNEAQ, per germline. CDR3 amino acids: CASSLRETSRNEQFF. The CDR3 nucleotides read TGTGCCAGCAGCTTGCGGGAGACCTCTAGAAATGAGCAGTTCTTC.

This clone was picked up one time. This chain connects TRBV24-1 to TRBJ2-3; TRBD2 is a possible D gene (5 bases). V lost 0 bases and J 1 base, leaving 10 bases between the germline ends. This CDR3 has 16 amino acids. Germline V CDR1 and CDR2: KGHDR, SFDVKD. The CDR3 here is CATSDLLDSGTDTQYF. CDR3 bases: TGTGCCACCAGTGATTTGCTGGACTCCGGCACAGATACGCAGTATTTT.

The V and J genes are TRBV24-1 and TRBJ1-2; tentatively, D is TRBD1 (6 bases). CDR3 size: 14 residues. V lost 4 bases to trimming and J lost 4 bases, with 12 bases between them. The V gene's germline CDR1 is KGHDR and CDR2 SFDVKD. The CDR3 here is CATSEAQGSYGYTF. CDR3 sequence (DNA): TGTGCCACCAGTGAAGCCCAGGGGAGCTATGGCTACACCTTC.

The V and J genes are TRBV28 and TRBJ2-1, with D unclear. Trimming left V 5 bases short and J 0 bases short, with 17 bases between. The length of the CDR3 is 17 residues. Germline V gene lookup returns CDR1 MDHEN and CDR2 SYDVKM. The chain's CDR3 is CASSANFLGSSYNEQFF. The CDR3, as DNA: TGTGCCAGCAGTGCCAACTTCCTAGGAAGCTCCTACAATGAGCAGTTCTTC.

The count of this clone is one. The chain has TRBV7-9 and TRBJ2-5; TRBD1 aligns across 8 bases. From germline, CDR1 is SEHNR and CDR2 FQNEAQ (reference sequence). The CDR3 covers 15 residues. After removal of 4 bases from V and 3 bases from J, the junction contained 7 bases not matched to a gene. CDR3 region: CASSSPRTGKETQYF. CDR3 DNA sequence: TGTGCCAGCAGCTCCCCTCGGACAGGGAAAGAGACCCAGTACTTC.

This clone was detected once. The chain uses TRBV28 and TRBJ1-5; D not resolved. CDR3 size: 15 residues. Germline CDR1 is MDHEN and CDR2 is SYDVKM. V was pared by 8 bases and J by 3 bases, with 17 bases between. CDR3 protein: CASGTPTRFNQPQHF. DNA for the CDR3: TGTGCCAGCGGCACTCCCACTAGGTTCAATCAGCCCCAGCATTTT.

The gene calls are TRBV12-3 or TRBV12-4 and TRBJ2-4; 7 nucleotides agree with TRBD2. V was pared by 5 bases and J by 5 bases, with 3 bases of the junction left unmatched. The CDR3 spans 13 residues. DNA for the CDR3: TGTGCCAGCAGTGGGGGACTACAAAACATTCAGTACTTC. Protein product: CASSGGLQNIQYF.

The chain uses TRBV28 and TRBJ1-2, with D possibly being TRBD1 (6 bases). Deletions cut 8 bases from V and 4 bases from J, with 14 bases between. CDR3 length equals 13 residues. Germline CDR1 reads MDHEN; CDR2 reads SYDVKM. For the CDR3, the DNA is TGTGCCAGCGGGAACCCAGGGGTCTATGGCTACACCTTC. Its protein is CASGNPGVYGYTF.

CDR3 loop: CASSPGTASVNEQFF. The CDR3 DNA sequence: TGCGCCAGCAGCCCGGGGACAGCCTCCGTCAATGAGCAGTTCTTC. This rearrangement joins TRBV4-3 to TRBJ2-1; TRBD1 matches at 7 bases. Unmatched junction bases numbered 9, after V lost 4 bases and J lost 6 bases. The CDR3 sequence is 15 residues long. The germline gives CDR1 LGHNA, CDR2 YSLEER.

This rearrangement joins TRBV27 to TRBJ1-5; D is unclear. There are 14 residues in the CDR3. Germline V CDR1 and CDR2: MNHEY, SMNVEV (reference sequence). V shed 6 bases and J shed 0 bases, with 9 bases lying between them. DNA of the CDR3: TGTGCCAGCAGAAAGGAGTATAGCAATCAGCCCCAGCATTTT. As protein: CASRKEYSNQPQHF.

This rearrangement joins TRBV15 to TRBJ2-5; D is unclear. Germline values: CDR1 LNHNV, CDR2 YYDKDF (reference sequence). The CDR3 length is 13 residues. V lost 5 bases, J lost 1 base, and 8 bases lay in between. CDR3 protein: CATSVRSQETQYF. The CDR3 nucleotides are TGTGCCACCAGCGTCCGGTCCCAAGAGACCCAGTACTTC. Full variable domain (remainder filled in from reference TRBV15 and TRBJ2-5): DAMVIQNPRYQVTQFGKPVTLSCSQTLNHNVMYWYQQKSSQAPKLLFHYYDKDFNNEADTPDNFQSRRPNTSFCFLDIRSPGLGDTAMYLCATSVRSQETQYFGPGTRLLVL.

The gene calls are TRBV5-6 and TRBJ1-6; 7 nucleotides agree with TRBD1. J lost 7 bases, V lost 1 base, and 8 bases had no gene match. This CDR3 comprises 16 residues. Germline lookup yields CDR1 SGHDT and CDR2 YYEEEE. The CDR3 DNA reads as TGTGCCAGCAGCTTGTTTAGGACAGGCGAAAATTCACCCCTCCACTTT. This codes for CASSLFRTGENSPLHF.

The chain is built from TRBV6-5 and TRBJ2-2, with 11 bases fitting TRBD1. With V trimmed by 5 bases and J by 6 bases, 5 bases remained unmatched. Looked up from germline, CDR1 is MNHEY and CDR2 is SVGAGI. This CDR3 contains 15 residues. The CDR3 loop is CASSRDRGLAGELFF. In nucleotides, the CDR3 is TGTGCCAGCAGTCGGGACAGGGGGTTGGCCGGGGAGCTGTTTTTT.

The chain is built from TRBV18 and TRBJ1-2, with 8 nucleotides matching TRBD1. The CDR3 runs to 14 residues. With 3 bases clipped from V and 4 bases from J, the junction kept 4 bases outside the gene matches. CDR1 is KGHSH, CDR2 LQKENI, per germline. This chain's CDR3 is CASSPGQDSYGYTF. DNA of the CDR3: TGTGCCAGCTCACCGGGACAGGACTCCTATGGCTACACCTTC.

The V gene is TRBV6-6, the J gene TRBJ2-1; 7 positions match TRBD1. The CDR3 runs 15 residues. Germline V gene sequence: CDR1 MNHNY, CDR2 SVGAGI (reference sequence). The ends lost 4 bases at V and 5 bases at J; junction bases unmatched: 8. CDR3 amino acids: CASSSTDRSDNEQFF. The CDR3 DNA follows: TGTGCCAGCAGTTCTACGGACAGGTCAGACAATGAGCAGTTCTTC.

This clone was picked up one time. The chain links TRBV5-5 to TRBJ1-5; the match to TRBD1 covers 9 bases. The J segment lost 2 bases and the V segment lost 4 bases, leaving 4 bases of the junction unmatched. The germline V gene has CDR1 SGHKS and CDR2 YYEKEE (reference sequence). The CDR3 extends over 15 amino acids. The CDR3 nucleotides read TGTGCCAGCAGCCCGGGGACAGGGCGCAATCAGCCCCAGCATTTT. Amino acid sequence: CASSPGTGRNQPQHF.

The chain recombines TRBV19 with TRBJ2-7, with TRBD2 matching 11 bases. Germline values: CDR1 LNHDA, CDR2 SQIVND (reference sequence). After removal of 10 bases from V and 3 bases from J, the junction contained 8 bases not matched to a gene. CDR3 length: 14 amino acids. DNA of the CDR3: TGTGCCACTTCTCCCGGGACTAGCGGCTACGAGCAGTACTTC. Its translation is CATSPGTSGYEQYF.

The CDR3 spells CASSPDRDTEAFF. The CDR3 DNA reads as TGTGCCAGCAGCCCCGACAGGGACACTGAAGCTTTCTTT. The gene calls are TRBV7-7 and TRBJ1-1, with 7 bases matching TRBD1. CDR1 and CDR2 (germline): SSHAT, FNYEAQ (reference sequence). CDR3 length: 13 amino acids. V trimming: 5 bases; J trimming: 3 bases; junction bases outside the gene matches: 3.